This TCR beta chain comes out of a study of T cells of healthy individuals. Germline CDR1 is SGHTA and CDR2 is FQGNSA. This CDR3 is 15 amino acids long. V lost 3 bases and J 6 bases, leaving 14 bases between the germline ends. MiXCR, run by TCRdb on the 5' RACE reads, gives a single entry per CDR3 protein. Of under 70,000 distinct CDR3 sequences listed, roughly 14% are singletons. This clonotype occurred a few times. The clonotype originates from a human donor in good health. The chain carries TRBV7-2 and TRBJ2-2, with D perhaps matching TRBD1 or TRBD2 (5 bases each). CDR3 nucleotide sequence: TGTGCCAGCAGCTTTGGGGCTACCGGGGCCGGGGAGCTGTTTTTT. Protein sequence: CASSFGATGAGELFF.